This TCR beta chain was sequenced during a study of T cells in Graves' hyperthyroidism and ophthalmopathy. Notes on the study in general: Ophthalmopathy stood apart from stable hyperthyroidism in a 13 V-J model.

As concerns this clonotype: The antigen is not known.

Trimming shortened V by 4 bases and J by 8 bases, and 12 bases separated the two germline ends. This CDR3 has 13 residues. CDR1 SGHDN and CDR2 FVKESK come from the germline V gene. RNA transcripts provided the source from which TCR beta CDR3 regions were amplified. During a first-round RT-PCR of the TCR CDR3, the HTBI primer set was used. TCRdb analysed the multiplex PCR reads with MiXCR anew, one entry per CDR3 protein. This table has a few hundred thousand distinct CDR3 sequences, roughly 25% appearing once. The TCR was taken from a man aged 45-65 years with Graves' hyperthyroidism. The genes are TRBV14 and TRBJ2-1; D not resolved. The sequenced material came from blood. Here the CDR3 DNA reads TGTGCCAGCAGCCCAGGATTCACGGATGAGCAGTTCTTC. Translated, it gives CASSPGFTDEQFF. The variable domain in full, with the rest retrieved from reference TRBV14 and TRBJ2-1, is EAGVTQFPSHSVIEKGQTVTLRCDPISGHDNLYWYRRVMGKEIKFLLHFVKESKQDESGMPNNRFLAERTGGTYSTLKVQPAELEDSGVYFCASSPGFTDEQFFGPGTRLTVL.